This T cell receptor (beta chain) was found in a study of CDR3 diversity in severe acne (dated by TCRdb to between 2018 and 2021). The CDR3 covers 16 residues, taking in both the cysteine and the phenylalanine. Only the CDR3 DNA stays, 48 bases, in frame from base 1. V lost 7 bases and J lost 2 bases; the stretch between them is 15 bases long. Sequences LNHDA (CDR1) and SQIVND (CDR2) are obtained from the germline V gene (reference sequence). On this clonotype itself: What antigen it recognizes has not been identified. No much larger clonotype is one base removed from it; base qualities were not supplied.

Libraries came from PCR. The listed sequencing device is Illumina HiSeq 2000. The public reads were quality trimmed at Q25 with fastp and then assembled into clones with MiXCR by TCRdb, keeping productive beta chains. Every entry covers one CDR3 protein and lists the most common genes and DNA from its rows. Here the sample has more than 85,000 distinct CDR3 sequences; about half occur a single time. The top ten hold roughly 12% of the sample. The source of this sequence is a male donor with severe acne vulgaris. The rearranged chain carries TRBV19 and TRBJ2-6; a weak D assignment points to TRBD2 (7 bases agree). The specimen was blood. The encoded CDR3 is CASNGGLNTGANVLTF. The DNA sequence is TGTGCCAGTAACGGGGGGCTGAACACTGGGGCCAACGTCCTGACTTTC.